Shown below are 14 T cell receptor beta chains from a single sample sequenced in a study of cytomegalovirus exposure and HLA in healthy donors. Primers for the PCR totalled 60 Vbeta and 13 Jbeta. Sequenced by immunoSEQ multiplex PCR; TCRdb stores in-frame clones only, minus some. This sample has approximately 88,000 clones, with approximately 80% found just once. The specimen sequenced was PBMCs. The receptors derive from a man aged 30-40 years in good health and CMV-seropositive.

The V call is TRBV7-2, the J call TRBJ1-3; D is undetermined. V was cut by 6 bases and J by 3 bases, with 6 bases left in between. CDR1 SGHTA and CDR2 FQGNSA come from the germline V gene. This CDR3 contains 12 residues. CDR3 sequence reads: CASSLYGNTIYF. DNA for the CDR3: TGTGCCAGCAGTCTTTATGGAAACACCATATATTTT.

Details on this clone: A read error may account for a junction end that differs from germline. V is TRBV6-1 and J is TRBJ2-7; TRBD1 agrees at 10 bases. CDR1 is MNHNS, CDR2 SASEGT, per germline. The CDR3 runs 14 residues. CDR3 in DNA: TGTGCCAGCAGGGAAGGGACAGGGGTATACGAGCAGTACTTC. This gives the protein CASREGTGVYEQYF.

In its sample, this clone was seen a few times. The rearrangement joins TRBV5-1 to TRBJ2-1, with 10 bases fitting TRBD2. The length of the CDR3 is 14 residues. The V gene's germline CDR1 is SGHRS and CDR2 YFSETQ. V shed 7 bases, J shed 2 bases, and the junction held 3 bases outside the gene matches. CDR3 in amino acids: CASGLAGAYNEQFF. DNA of the CDR3: TGCGCCAGCGGGCTAGCGGGAGCCTACAATGAGCAGTTCTTC. The complete variable domain, with remaining parts taken from reference TRBV5-1 and TRBJ2-1, reads KAGVTQTPRYLIKTRGQQVTLSCSPISGHRSVSWYQQTPGQGLQFLFEYFSETQRNKGNFPGRFSGRQFSNSRSEMNVSTLELGDSALYLCASGLAGAYNEQFFGPGTRLTVL.

The table lists this clone with a count of one. CDR3 nucleotide sequence: TGCGCCAGCAGAGCGGACCCATACAACTACGAGCAGTACTTC. Encoded protein: CASRADPYNYEQYF. The rearrangement uses TRBV5-1 and TRBJ2-7; D possibly corresponds to TRBD2 (5 bases). Germline CDR1 reads SGHRS; CDR2 reads YFSETQ. The CDR3 length is 14 residues. Trimming removed 5 bases from V and 3 bases from J, with 15 bases in between.

This chain joins TRBV6-5 and TRBJ1-2; D unresolved. The V gene lost 2 bases and the J gene lost 7 bases, with 17 bases spanning the gap. This CDR3 has 15 residues. Germline V gene sequence: CDR1 MNHEY, CDR2 SVGAGI. The CDR3 region is CASSYRPEPRSGYTF. DNA of the CDR3: TGTGCCAGCAGTTACAGGCCAGAACCGCGGTCTGGCTACACCTTC.

V gene TRBV12-2 combines with J gene TRBJ2-1; no DNA check was done on the table's D call, TRBD2. TRBV12-2 is deemed a pseudogene. The CDR3 length is 17 residues. CDR3 amino acids: CASRLGASGISYNEQFF. DNA of the CDR3: TGTGCAAGTCGCTTAGGGGCTAGCGGGATCTCCTACAATGAGCAGTTCTTC.

The rearrangement links TRBV4-1 to TRBJ1-2; a weak D match, TRBD1 (5 bases). CDR1 MGHRA and CDR2 YSYEKL come from the germline V gene. V lost 3 bases, J lost 7 bases, and 15 bases lay in between. The CDR3 contains 14 residues. The CDR3 loop reads CASSQAGAGVGYTF. The CDR3, as DNA: TGCGCCAGCAGCCAGGCGGGCGCGGGGGTTGGCTACACCTTC.

V usage is TRBV6-5 and J usage is TRBJ2-5; 7 nucleotides agree with TRBD1. Germline loops: CDR1 MNHEY, CDR2 SVGAGI. After removal of 0 bases from V and 5 bases from J, the junction contained 6 bases not matched to a gene. The CDR3 consists of 15 residues. DNA of the CDR3: TGTGCCAGCAGTTACTCTTTAGGGGGCCGGGAGACCCAGTACTTC. As protein: CASSYSLGGRETQYF.

The chain links TRBV7-9 to TRBJ1-2; no reliable D call. Trimming cost V 1 base and J 0 bases, with 9 bases left between them. The CDR3 extends over 15 amino acids. Germline V gives CDR1 SEHNR, CDR2 FQNEAQ (reference sequence). CDR3 in amino acids: CASSLGASPNYGYTF. In DNA form, the CDR3 reads TGTGCCAGCAGCTTAGGGGCCAGCCCTAACTATGGCTACACCTTC.

The chain is built from TRBV6-1 and TRBJ2-5; D remains ambiguous. This CDR3 spans 11 amino acids. Germline loops: CDR1 MNHNS, CDR2 SASEGT. The V gene lost 4 bases and the J gene lost 2 bases, with 2 bases spanning the gap. The CDR3 here is CASSAQETQYF. In nucleotides, the CDR3 is TGTGCCAGCAGTGCTCAAGAGACCCAGTACTTC.

This clone was seen only a few times. The J gene is TRBJ1-4, the V gene TRBV5-1, with 10 nucleotides matching TRBD1. This CDR3 spans 15 amino acids. Trimming at V came to 4 bases and at J to 8 bases, leaving 8 bases not matched to a gene. The germline V gene encodes CDR1 SGHRS and CDR2 YFSETQ. CDR3 protein: CASSEDDRGLEKLFF. In DNA, the CDR3 is TGCGCCAGCAGCGAGGATGACAGGGGGCTCGAAAAACTGTTTTTT.

The CDR3 nucleotides read TGTGCCATCAGTGAGTCGCTTTTGGTAGACTGGGAGGAGACCCAGTACTTC. Translated: CAISESLLVDWEETQYF. This chain joins TRBV10-3 and TRBJ2-5; D possibly corresponds to TRBD2 (5 bases). Per the germline V gene, CDR1 is ENHRY and CDR2 is SYGVKD. There are 17 residues in the CDR3. Trimming left V 0 bases short and J 5 bases short, with 19 bases between.

This chain uses TRBV4-2 with TRBJ2-7; 16 positions match TRBD2. Germline values: CDR1 LGHNA, CDR2 YNFKEQ. The V and J ends lost 4 bases and 7 bases, in that order; junction bases with no gene match: 10. The CDR3 spans 17 residues. This chain's CDR3 is CASSPEGTSGRAGEQYF. As DNA, the CDR3 is TGTGCCAGCAGCCCAGAAGGGACTAGCGGGAGGGCCGGGGAGCAGTACTTC.

This chain connects TRBV28 to TRBJ1-2; 9 bases map to TRBD1. The V and J ends lost 6 bases and 5 bases, in that order; junction bases with no gene match: 7. CDR3 length: 14 residues. Germline CDR1 is MDHEN and CDR2 is SYDVKM. CDR3 DNA: TGTGCCAGCAGAGCCGGGACAGGGCGGTATGGCTACACCTTC. This codes for CASRAGTGRYGYTF.